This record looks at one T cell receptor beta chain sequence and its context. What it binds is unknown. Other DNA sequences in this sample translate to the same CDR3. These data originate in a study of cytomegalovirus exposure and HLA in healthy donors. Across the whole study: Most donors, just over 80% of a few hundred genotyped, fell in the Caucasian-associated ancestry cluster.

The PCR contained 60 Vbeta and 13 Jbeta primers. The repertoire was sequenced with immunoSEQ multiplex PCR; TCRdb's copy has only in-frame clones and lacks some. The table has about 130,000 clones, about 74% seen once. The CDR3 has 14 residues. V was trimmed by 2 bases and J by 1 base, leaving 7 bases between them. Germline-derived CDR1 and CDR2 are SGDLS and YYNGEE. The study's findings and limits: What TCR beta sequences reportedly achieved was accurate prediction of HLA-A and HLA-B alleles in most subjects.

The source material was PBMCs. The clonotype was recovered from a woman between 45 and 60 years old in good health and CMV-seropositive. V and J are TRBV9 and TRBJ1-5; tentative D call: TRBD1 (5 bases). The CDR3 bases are TGTGCCAGCAGCGTGGGGCAGAGCAATCAGCCCCAGCATTTT. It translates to CASSVGQSNQPQHF.